This T cell receptor beta chain was captured in a study of blood T cells in healthy people across ages. With regard to this clonotype: The antigen is not known.

Healthy Caucasians from Russia aged roughly 6 to 90 served as donors. A J-beta primer mix and a sample-barcoded 5' primer were used in a second PCR of roughly 7 to 12 cycles. TCRdb redid the calling of the 5' RACE reads with MiXCR, one entry per CDR3 protein. The sample holds about 1.6 million distinct CDR3 sequences, around 36% seen once. Study-wide points: Researchers judged that diversity estimates from one million T cells fell short of true values. In long-lived donors, naive CD4+ cell counts and diversity exceeded those of aged donors. Because sorting was not performed, PBMCs prevented conclusive naive versus antigen-experienced comparison.

The sample taken for sequencing was blood. The origin of this receptor is a woman aged 30 to 39 in good health.

The CDR3 is CASSFRRAVVWNEQFF. The CDR3 DNA is TGTGCCAGCAGTTTTCGCAGGGCAGTTGTATGGAATGAGCAGTTCTTC. The chain recombines TRBV28 with TRBJ2-1; tentatively, D is TRBD1 (5 bases). The CDR3 is 16 residues long. CDR1 is MDHEN and CDR2 is SYDVKM in the germline V gene. Trimming took off 3 bases at V and 7 bases at J, with 19 bases between the two ends.